Below, 8 T cell receptor beta chains from the same sample are listed, as sequenced in a study of cytomegalovirus exposure and HLA in healthy donors (dated by TCRdb to about 2017). Library creation used the immunoSEQ multiplex PCR assay. TCRdb stores this immuneACCESS table with in-frame sequences only. Part of the clones is absent; in the studies checked, under half of the shortfall reflects unresolved V genes, and no reason is known for the rest. Present in this sample are roughly 100,000 clones, about 88% of which were seen just once. The ten largest clones take up about 4% of the sample. The sample was PBMCs. The source is a woman aged 18-29 years in good health and CMV-seropositive.

The chain couples TRBV5-5 to TRBJ1-2; D is unclear. This CDR3 spans 15 amino acids. Trimming took 0 bases from V and 0 from J, leaving 9 bases between them. The germline gives CDR1 SGHKS, CDR2 YYEKEE (reference sequence). Here the CDR3 DNA reads TGTGCCAGCAGCTTGGAAGAGGGAGCTAACTATGGCTACACCTTC. It specifies CASSLEEGANYGYTF.

This clone has just a few counts. The V gene is TRBV6-1, the J gene TRBJ2-7, with 8 nucleotides matching TRBD1. In germline, CDR1 is MNHNS, CDR2 SASEGT. The CDR3 spans 14 residues. Unmatched junction bases numbered 6, after V lost 6 bases and J lost 2 bases. CDR3 coding DNA: TGTGCCAGCAGCGACAGGGGCCTGCCCTACGAGCAGTACTTC. Amino acids: CASSDRGLPYEQYF.

This clone was observed a few times. V is TRBV4-1 and J is TRBJ1-4; tentatively, D is TRBD1 (5 bases). Germline lookup yields CDR1 MGHRA and CDR2 YSYEKL. The V end lost 7 bases, the J end lost 14 bases, and 14 bases lay between the germline ends. The CDR3 covers 11 residues. CDR3 sequence: CASTPGRGLFF. The CDR3 DNA follows: TGCGCCAGCACCCCGGGGCGGGGGCTGTTTTTT.

The CDR3 sequence: CASSLGGYQETQYF. As DNA, the CDR3 is TGTGCCAGCAGCTTAGGGGGATATCAAGAGACCCAGTACTTC. The rearrangement joins TRBV5-4 to TRBJ2-5, with D possibly TRBD1 on 6 matching bases. The V end lost 2 bases, the J end lost 2 bases, and 10 bases lay between the germline ends. Germline CDR1 is SGHNT and CDR2 is YYREEE (reference sequence). The CDR3 length is 14 residues.

The V gene is TRBV6-6, the J gene TRBJ2-1, with 9 bases identical to TRBD2. With 5 bases clipped from V and 9 bases from J, the junction kept 5 bases outside the gene matches. This CDR3 is 13 amino acids long. The germline V gene encodes CDR1 MNHNY and CDR2 SVGAGI (reference sequence). CDR3 amino acids: CASSPPSGVEQFF. As DNA, the CDR3 is TGTGCCAGCAGTCCGCCTAGCGGGGTTGAGCAGTTCTTC.

This clone showed up just a few times. J is TRBJ2-1 and V is TRBV6-4, with 13 nucleotides matching TRBD2. V was pared by 4 bases and J by 6 bases, with 0 bases of the junction left unmatched. This CDR3 spans 14 amino acids. Germline loops: CDR1 MRHNA, CDR2 SNTAGT. The CDR3 DNA follows: TGTGCCAGCAGTGGGACTAGCGGGAGCAATGAGCAGTTCTTC. Translated: CASSGTSGSNEQFF.

The chain couples TRBV19 to TRBJ2-2, with 8 positions matching TRBD2. CDR1 is LNHDA, CDR2 SQIVND, per germline (reference sequence). The CDR3 runs to 15 residues. V trimming: 6 bases; J trimming: 5 bases; junction bases outside the gene matches: 8. In DNA, the CDR3 is TGTGCCAGTAGCCGAGCGGGAGTTAATACCGGGGAGCTGTTTTTT. It translates to CASSRAGVNTGELFF.

V and J are TRBV15 and TRBJ1-4; D may be TRBD1 (6 bases). CDR3 length: 15 residues. The V end lost 2 bases, the J end lost 6 bases, and 13 bases lay between the germline ends. Germline CDR1 reads LNHNV; CDR2 reads YYDKDF (reference sequence). The chain's CDR3 is CATSRQPGDHEKLFF. The CDR3 DNA sequence: TGTGCCACCAGCAGACAACCAGGGGATCATGAAAAACTGTTTTTT. The variable domain in full, with the rest retrieved from reference TRBV15 and TRBJ1-4, is DAMVIQNPRYQVTQFGKPVTLSCSQTLNHNVMYWYQQKSSQAPKLLFHYYDKDFNNEADTPDNFQSRRPNTSFCFLDIRSPGLGDTAMYLCATSRQPGDHEKLFFGSGTQLSVL.